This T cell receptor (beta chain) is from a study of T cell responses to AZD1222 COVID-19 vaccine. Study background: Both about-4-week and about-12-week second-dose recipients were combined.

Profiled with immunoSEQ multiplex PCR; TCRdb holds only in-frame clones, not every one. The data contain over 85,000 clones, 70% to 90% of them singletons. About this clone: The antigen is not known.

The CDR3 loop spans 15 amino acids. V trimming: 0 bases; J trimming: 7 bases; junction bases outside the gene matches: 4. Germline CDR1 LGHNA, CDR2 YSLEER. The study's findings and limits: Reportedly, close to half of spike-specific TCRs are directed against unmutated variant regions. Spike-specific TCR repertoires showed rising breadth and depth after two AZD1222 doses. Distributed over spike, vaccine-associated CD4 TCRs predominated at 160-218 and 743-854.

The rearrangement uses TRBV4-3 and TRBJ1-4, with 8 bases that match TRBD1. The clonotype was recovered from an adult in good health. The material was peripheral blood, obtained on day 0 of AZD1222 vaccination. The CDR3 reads CASSQETGVGEKLFF. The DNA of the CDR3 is TGCGCCAGCAGCCAAGAGACAGGGGTGGGTGAAAAACTGTTTTTT.